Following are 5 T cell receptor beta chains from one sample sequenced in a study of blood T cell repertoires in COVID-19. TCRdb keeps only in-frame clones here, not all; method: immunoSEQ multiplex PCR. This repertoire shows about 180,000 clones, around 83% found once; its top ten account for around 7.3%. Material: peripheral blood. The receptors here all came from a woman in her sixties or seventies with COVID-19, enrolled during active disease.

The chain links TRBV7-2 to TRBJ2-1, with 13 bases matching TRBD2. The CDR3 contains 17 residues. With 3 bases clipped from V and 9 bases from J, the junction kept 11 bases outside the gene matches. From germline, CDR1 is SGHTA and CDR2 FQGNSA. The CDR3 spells CASSFRSGTSGKREQFF. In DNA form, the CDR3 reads TGTGCCAGCAGCTTTAGGTCCGGGACTAGCGGGAAGCGTGAGCAGTTCTTC.

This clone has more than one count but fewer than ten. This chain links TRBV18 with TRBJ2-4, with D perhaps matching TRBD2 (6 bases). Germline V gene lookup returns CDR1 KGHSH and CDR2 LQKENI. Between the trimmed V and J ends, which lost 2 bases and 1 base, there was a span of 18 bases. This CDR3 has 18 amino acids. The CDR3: CASSPSISRRGAKNIQYF. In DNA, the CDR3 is TGTGCCAGCTCACCATCAATATCCAGACGGGGGGCCAAAAACATTCAGTACTTC. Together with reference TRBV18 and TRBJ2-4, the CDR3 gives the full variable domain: NAGVMQNPRHLVRRRGQEARLRCSPMKGHSHVYWYRQLPEEGLKFMVYLQKENIIDESGMPKERFSAEFPKEGPSILRIQQVVRGDSAAYFCASSPSISRRGAKNIQYFGAGTRLSVL.

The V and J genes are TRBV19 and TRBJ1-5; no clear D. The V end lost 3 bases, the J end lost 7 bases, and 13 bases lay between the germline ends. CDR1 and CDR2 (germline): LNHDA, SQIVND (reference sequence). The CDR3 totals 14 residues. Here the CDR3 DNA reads TGTGCCAGTAGTATCGGAGGTCAAGAACAGCCCCAGCATTTT. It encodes CASSIGGQEQPQHF.

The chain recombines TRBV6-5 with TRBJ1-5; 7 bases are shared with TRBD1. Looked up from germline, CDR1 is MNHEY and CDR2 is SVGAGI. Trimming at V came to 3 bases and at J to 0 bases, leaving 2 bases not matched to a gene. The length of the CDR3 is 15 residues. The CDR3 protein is CASSYTGVSNQPQHF. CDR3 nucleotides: TGTGCCAGCAGTTATACAGGGGTTAGCAATCAGCCCCAGCATTTT.

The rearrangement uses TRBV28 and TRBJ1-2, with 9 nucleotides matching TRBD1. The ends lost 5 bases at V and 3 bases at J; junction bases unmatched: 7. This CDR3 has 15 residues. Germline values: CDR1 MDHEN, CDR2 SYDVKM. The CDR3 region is CASSADRGSHYGYTF. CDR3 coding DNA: TGTGCCAGCAGTGCAGACAGGGGGTCTCACTATGGCTACACCTTC.